The 31 T cell receptor beta chains given below trace back to one sample, sequenced in a study of CD8+ T cells in alopecia areata. RNA was isolated and reverse transcribed to cDNA, the sequencing template. Sequencing was performed with immunoSEQ multiplex PCR; in TCRdb, only in-frame clones are kept and a portion is missing. The sample has 90,000 to 150,000 clones; 35% to 40% are singletons. Sequenced: CD4+ T cells sorted from blood. The receptors stem from a human donor with alopecia areata.

V usage is TRBV29-1 and J usage is TRBJ2-2; the D gene is possibly TRBD1 (5 bases). The V gene lost 7 bases and the J gene lost 6 bases, with 21 bases spanning the gap. In germline, CDR1 is SQVTM, CDR2 ANQGSEA. The CDR3 runs 15 residues. CDR3 nucleotides: TGCAGCGCCCTACAGGAATGGAGTGTGGCCGGGGAGCTGTTTTTT. Its translation is CSALQEWSVAGELFF.

The rearrangement links TRBV20-1 to TRBJ2-1; no firm D call. CDR1 is DFQATT, CDR2 SNEGSKA, per germline (reference sequence). The CDR3 contains 10 residues. V was pared by 3 bases and J by 10 bases, with 7 bases between. The CDR3 region has the DNA TGCAGTGCTAGCGGAACAGAGCAGTTCTTC. Translated, it gives CSASGTEQFF.

The chain joins TRBV5-6 to TRBJ2-1, with TRBD2 matching over 11 bases. V lost 4 bases to trimming and J lost 4 bases; unmatched junction nucleotides: 7. The CDR3 runs 16 residues. Germline V gene sequence: CDR1 SGHDT, CDR2 YYEEEE. CDR3 DNA: TGTGCCAGCAGCCGACAGAGGACTAGCGGGTACAATGAGCAGTTCTTC. Its translation: CASSRQRTSGYNEQFF. The variable domain in full, with the rest retrieved from reference TRBV5-6 and TRBJ2-1, is DAGVTQSPTHLIKTRGQQVTLRCSPKSGHDTVSWYQQALGQGPQFIFQYYEEEERQRGNFPDRFSGHQFPNYSSELNVNALLLGDSALYLCASSRQRTSGYNEQFFGPGTRLTVL.

CDR3 in amino acids: CASSRTGNEQFF. For the CDR3, the DNA is TGTGCCAGCAGTAGGACGGGCAATGAGCAGTTCTTC. The rearrangement joins TRBV6-6 to TRBJ2-1; D remains ambiguous. The CDR3 is 12 amino acids. Germline lookup yields CDR1 MNHNY and CDR2 SVGAGI (reference sequence). V shed 5 bases and J shed 6 bases, with 8 bases lying between them.

The rearrangement uses TRBV7-9 and TRBJ2-3; the D is unclear. The ends were cut back, 3 bases at V and 1 base at J, with 11 bases in the middle. CDR1 and CDR2 from the germline V gene are SEHNR and FQNEAQ (reference sequence). This CDR3 spans 15 amino acids. The CDR3 DNA reads as TGTGCCAGCAGCTTTCCGGGCCAGGGCACAGATACGCAGTATTTT. Its protein product is CASSFPGQGTDTQYF.

This clone was recorded a few times. The chain carries TRBV30 and TRBJ2-3; D gene unclear. V lost 1 base to trimming and J lost 5 bases, with 16 bases between them. This CDR3 contains 15 residues. Looked up from germline, CDR1 is GTSNPN and CDR2 is SVGIG (reference sequence). In DNA form, the CDR3 reads TGTGCCTGGAGTGCCGCCCCGGACGGGCGAGATACGCAGTATTTT. This gives the protein CAWSAAPDGRDTQYF.

This sequence joins TRBV7-2 and TRBJ2-2, with D unclear. Germline values: CDR1 SGHTA, CDR2 FQGNSA. There are 13 residues in the CDR3. V dropped 5 bases and J dropped 9 bases, with 13 bases sitting between them. The CDR3, as DNA: TGTGCCAGCAGCCCTCACACCCCCCGGGAGCTGTTTTTT. Protein sequence: CASSPHTPRELFF. Variable domain in full (rest from reference TRBV7-2 and TRBJ2-2): GAGVSQSPSNKVTEKGKDVELRCDPISGHTALYWYRQSLGQGLEFLIYFQGNSAPDKSGLPSDRFSAERTGGSVSTLTIQRTQQEDSAVYLCASSPHTPRELFFGEGSRLTVL.

The chain is built from TRBV20-1 and TRBJ2-7, with no clear D. The V end was cut by 4 bases, the J end by 3 bases, with 7 bases between. Per the germline V gene, CDR1 is DFQATT and CDR2 is SNEGSKA (reference sequence). The CDR3 consists of 11 residues. The DNA of the CDR3 is TGCAGTGCTACCCTGAACTACGAGCAGTACTTC. Protein product: CSATLNYEQYF.

This clone was counted only a few times. The V gene is TRBV2, the J gene TRBJ2-6; D is unresolved. The CDR3 is made up of 13 amino acids. V shed 7 bases and J shed 0 bases, with 4 bases lying between them. In germline, CDR1 is SNHLY, CDR2 FYNNEI. In nucleotides, the CDR3 is TGTGCCAGCAAGGTCTCTGGGGCCAACGTCCTGACTTTC. Encoded protein: CASKVSGANVLTF.

The table lists this clone with a count of one. The chain carries TRBV25-1 and TRBJ2-7; 9 bases align to TRBD1. The V gene end was trimmed by 6 bases and the J gene end by 3 bases; junction bases not matched to a gene: 6. This CDR3 contains 14 residues. Looked up from germline, CDR1 is MGHDK and CDR2 is SYGVNS. CDR3 loop: CASRQGQGFYEQYF. The CDR3 DNA reads TGTGCCAGCAGACAGGGACAGGGATTCTACGAGCAGTACTTC.

The V gene is TRBV5-1, the J gene TRBJ2-2; a possible D gene is TRBD1 (6 bases). The CDR3 runs to 17 residues. Per the germline V gene, CDR1 is SGHRS and CDR2 is YFSETQ. V was pared by 3 bases and J by 0 bases, with 15 bases between. The CDR3 nucleotides are TGCGCCAGCAGCTCAGCCCGAGGACAGACGAACACCGGGGAGCTGTTTTTT. Amino acids: CASSSARGQTNTGELFF.

The CDR3 sequence: CASSPSRGPQNIQYF. Written as DNA, the CDR3 is TGTGCCAGCAGTCCTAGCAGGGGCCCTCAAAACATTCAGTACTTC. The chain uses TRBV2 and TRBJ2-4, with D tentatively TRBD1 (6 bases). Germline values: CDR1 SNHLY, CDR2 FYNNEI. The germline V and J ends were trimmed by 5 bases and 5 bases, with 16 bases remaining between them. This CDR3 is built from 15 residues.

This clone showed up just a few times. V usage is TRBV14 and J usage is TRBJ2-6, with a tentative D call TRBD2 (5 bases). The germline CDR1 and CDR2 sequences are SGHDN and FVKESK. This CDR3 has 12 amino acids. With 4 bases removed from V and 18 bases from J, the gap between germline ends came to 16 bases. CDR3 nucleotide sequence: TGTGCCAGCAGCCCTGGGTACGGGAACCCGACTTTC. As protein: CASSPGYGNPTF.

This clone was seen many times. The chain joins TRBV21-1 to TRBJ2-3; the table's TRBD2 call for D was not verified on the DNA. TRBV21-1 is a listed pseudogene. CDR3 size: 11 residues. The CDR3 DNA follows: TGTGCCACCGCGGTTCGGGATACGCAGTATTTT. Translating it yields CATAVRDTQYF.

The genes are TRBV5-1 and TRBJ1-5; no firm D call. CDR3 length equals 15 residues. V lost 0 bases to trimming and J lost 0 bases, with 7 bases between them. Germline V gives CDR1 SGHRS, CDR2 YFSETQ. The CDR3 coding sequence is TGCGCCAGCAGCTTGGGGGGAATTAGCAATCAGCCCCAGCATTTT. Translated: CASSLGGISNQPQHF. The entire variable domain, with the rest obtained from reference TRBV5-1 and TRBJ1-5, is as follows: KAGVTQTPRYLIKTRGQQVTLSCSPISGHRSVSWYQQTPGQGLQFLFEYFSETQRNKGNFPGRFSGRQFSNSRSEMNVSTLELGDSALYLCASSLGGISNQPQHFGDGTRLSIL.

This clone has more than one count but fewer than ten. CDR3 DNA sequence: TGCAGCGTCCTCGCCCATTTGGGGGCCGAGCAGTACTTC. Translated, it gives CSVLAHLGAEQYF. The chain has TRBV29-1 and TRBJ2-7; possibly TRBD1 for D (6 bases). Trimming took 6 bases from V and 6 from J, leaving 18 bases between them. This CDR3 spans 13 amino acids. CDR1 is SQVTM and CDR2 is ANQGSEA in the germline V gene.

This clone appeared a few times. The chain combines TRBV7-2 with TRBJ1-5; 8 bases match TRBD1. The germline gives CDR1 SGHTA, CDR2 FQGNSA. CDR3 length: 14 amino acids. Germline trimming cut 3 bases from V and 4 bases from J; bases unmatched to any gene: 2. CDR3 sequence reads: CASSFRQGNQPQHF. CDR3 sequence (DNA): TGTGCCAGCAGCTTTAGACAGGGGAATCAGCCCCAGCATTTT.

The chain joins TRBV6-6 to TRBJ2-7; the match to TRBD2 covers 8 bases. Germline V gene data show CDR1 as MNHNY and CDR2 as SVGAGI (reference sequence). This CDR3 contains 12 residues. V lost 9 bases, J lost 5 bases, and 6 bases stayed unmatched. The CDR3 spells CASGPGGHEQYF. The CDR3 DNA reads TGTGCCAGTGGACCGGGGGGGCACGAGCAGTACTTC.

This clone has more than one count but fewer than ten. This rearrangement joins TRBV30 to TRBJ2-7; possible D gene TRBD2, 6 bases. Germline-derived CDR1 and CDR2 are GTSNPN and SVGIG (reference sequence). The CDR3 sequence is 14 residues long. The ends were cut back, 5 bases at V and 2 bases at J, with 16 bases in the middle. The CDR3 nucleotides read TGTGCCTGGGTCCGGGACGGGAGTACCTACGAGCAGTACTTC. Translation gives CAWVRDGSTYEQYF.

The DNA of the CDR3 is TGTGCCAGCAGGCGACTAGGGGCCCATACGCAGTATTTT. It specifies CASRRLGAHTQYF. The rearrangement uses TRBV13 and TRBJ2-3; tentative D call: TRBD2 (6 bases). Deletions cut 6 bases from V and 7 bases from J, with 14 bases between. Germline CDR1 reads PRHDT; CDR2 reads FYEKMQ (reference sequence). This CDR3 is built from 13 residues.

The genes are TRBV28 and TRBJ2-4; D is uncertain. V was pared by 11 bases and J by 6 bases, with 17 bases between. The CDR3 totals 13 residues. Germline loops: CDR1 MDHEN, CDR2 SYDVKM. The CDR3 protein is CAHSSSLGNIQYF. The DNA of the CDR3 is TGTGCCCACTCTTCCTCTCTGGGAAACATTCAGTACTTC.

This clone was observed a handful of times. The chain uses TRBV29-1 and TRBJ2-5; 10 bases are a match to TRBD1. V lost 4 bases to trimming and J lost 2 bases; unmatched junction nucleotides: 4. The CDR3 is 14 residues long. The germline V gene has CDR1 SQVTM and CDR2 ANQGSEA. The CDR3 protein is CSVAGQGIQETQYF. For the CDR3, the DNA is TGCAGCGTTGCGGGACAGGGGATTCAAGAGACCCAGTACTTC. The full variable domain, rest sourced from reference TRBV29-1 and TRBJ2-5, is SAVISQKPSRDICQRGTSLTIQCQVDSQVTMMFWYRQQPGQSLTLIATANQGSEATYESGFVIDKFPISRPNLTFSTLTVSNMSPEDSSIYLCSVAGQGIQETQYFGPGTRLLVL.

The rearrangement links TRBV29-1 to TRBJ1-1; no definite D call. Trimming cost V 1 base and J 4 bases, with 10 bases left between them. This CDR3 has 13 amino acids. Per germline, CDR1 SQVTM and CDR2 ANQGSEA. This CDR3 is CSVEGRLTTEAFF. The DNA for the CDR3 is TGCAGCGTTGAAGGGCGCCTCACCACTGAAGCTTTCTTT.

The chain combines TRBV2 with TRBJ2-6; D not certain. Trimming shortened V by 6 bases and J by 7 bases, and 13 bases separated the two germline ends. In germline, CDR1 is SNHLY, CDR2 FYNNEI. The CDR3 sequence is 14 residues long. CDR3 region: CASRSARSANVLTF. CDR3 DNA sequence: TGTGCCAGCAGAAGCGCCCGTAGCGCCAACGTCCTGACTTTC.

This clone was counted a few times. The chain carries TRBV29-1 and TRBJ1-5, with D possibly TRBD1 on 6 matching bases. The CDR3 spans 15 residues. Between the trimmed V and J ends, which lost 5 bases and 3 bases, there was a span of 17 bases. Per germline, CDR1 SQVTM and CDR2 ANQGSEA. The CDR3 DNA follows: TGCAGCGTTCGCCTCGGGGCAGGGGCCAATCAGCCCCAGCATTTT. Its translation: CSVRLGAGANQPQHF. The full variable domain, rest sourced from reference TRBV29-1 and TRBJ1-5, is SAVISQKPSRDICQRGTSLTIQCQVDSQVTMMFWYRQQPGQSLTLIATANQGSEATYESGFVIDKFPISRPNLTFSTLTVSNMSPEDSSIYLCSVRLGAGANQPQHFGDGTRLSIL.

This clone was found a few times. The gene calls are TRBV5-1 and TRBJ2-5; D is perhaps TRBD2 (6 bases). Germline V gives CDR1 SGHRS, CDR2 YFSETQ. The CDR3 runs 14 residues. The V and J ends lost 0 bases and 4 bases respectively, with 10 bases between them. CDR3 sequence reads: CASSLAPGGETQYF. The CDR3 coding sequence is TGCGCCAGCAGCTTGGCCCCCGGGGGAGAGACCCAGTACTTC.

The chain joins TRBV5-1 to TRBJ1-1, with TRBD1 matching 7 bases. Trimming took 0 bases from V and 5 from J; bases not matched to a gene: 13. The CDR3 contains 17 residues. Germline CDR1 SGHRS, CDR2 YFSETQ. CDR3 in DNA: TGCGCCAGCAGCTTGGGACAGGGAGGGGTTGAGAGTACTGAAGCTTTCTTT. This encodes CASSLGQGGVESTEAFF.

In its sample, this clone was seen a few times. The J gene is TRBJ2-2, the V gene TRBV2, with D perhaps matching TRBD1 or TRBD2 (5 bases each). The CDR3 consists of 15 residues. The ends were cut back, 6 bases at V and 3 bases at J, with 14 bases in the middle. Germline CDR1 and CDR2: SNHLY and FYNNEI. DNA for the CDR3: TGTGCCAGCAGGGCTGCCGGGACGTACACCGGGGAGCTGTTTTTT. Its protein is CASRAAGTYTGELFF. The full variable domain, completed using reference TRBV2 and TRBJ2-2, is EPEVTQTPSHQVTQMGQEVILRCVPISNHLYFYWYRQILGQKVEFLVSFYNNEISEKSEIFDDQFSVERPDGSNFTLKIRSTKLEDSAMYFCASRAAGTYTGELFFGEGSRLTVL.

The chain carries TRBV4-1 and TRBJ2-3; 9 bases agree with TRBD1. The CDR3 runs 18 residues. V lost 1 base to trimming and J lost 5 bases; unmatched junction nucleotides: 13. CDR1 is MGHRA, CDR2 YSYEKL, per germline. The CDR3: CASSQGPGQGRHGDTQYF. DNA for the CDR3: TGCGCCAGCAGCCAAGGCCCGGGACAGGGAAGGCACGGAGATACGCAGTATTTT.

The rearrangement links TRBV5-1 to TRBJ2-3, with D possibly TRBD2 on 5 matching bases. The V end lost 0 bases, the J end lost 5 bases, and 10 bases lay between the germline ends. The CDR3 extends over 14 amino acids. CDR1 and CDR2 from the germline V gene are SGHRS and YFSETQ. In DNA, the CDR3 is TGCGCCAGCAGCTTGGGGACTCCGGGAGATACGCAGTATTTT. Translating it yields CASSLGTPGDTQYF.

V usage is TRBV6-5 and J usage is TRBJ2-5, with D uncertain. V was pared by 4 bases and J by 1 base, with 10 bases between. This CDR3 comprises 14 residues. Germline-derived CDR1 and CDR2 are MNHEY and SVGAGI. This CDR3 is CASSSSNTQETQYF. DNA for the CDR3: TGTGCCAGCAGTTCCTCAAACACCCAAGAGACCCAGTACTTC.